This T cell receptor (beta chain) was documented in a study of blood T cell repertoires in COVID-19. Across the whole study: COVID-19 samples collected from the United States, Italy and Spain covered acute and convalescent phases. PBMCs, B-cell-depleted T cells, or T cells were the source of the cDNA or gDNA that made up the material.

The germline CDR1 and CDR2 sequences are SEHNR and FQNEAQ (reference sequence). This CDR3 contains 13 residues. V lost 6 bases and J lost 2, with 9 bases in between. As originally analysed: Amplification with reference gene primers provided the estimates of nucleated cell counts. Generated by immunoSEQ multiplex PCR, the TCRdb table keeps only in-frame clones and is missing some. The V and J calls and the clone size are those of that table, but D and trimming were determined from the DNA. The table records 150,000 or so clones, over 75% of them present only once. The rearrangement uses TRBV7-9 and TRBJ2-3; D may be TRBD1 (6 bases). This sequence originates from a man in his 60s who had recovered from COVID-19. The sequencing sample was made of peripheral blood. CDR3 loop: CASRQGSTDTQYF. The CDR3 nucleotides read TGTGCCAGCAGGCAGGGGTCCACAGATACGCAGTATTTT. The full variable domain, its missing parts supplied by reference TRBV7-9 and TRBJ2-3, is DTGVSQNPRHKITKRGQNVTFRCDPISEHNRLYWYRQTLGQGPEFLTYFQNEAQLEKSRLLSDRFSAERPKGSFSTLEIQRTEQGDSAMYLCASRQGSTDTQYFGPGTRLTVL.